The 8 T cell receptor beta chains in this list originate from one sample, sequenced in a study of blood T cell repertoires in COVID-19 (dated by TCRdb to 2018 to 2021). Library method: the immunoSEQ multiplex PCR assay. Not all clones reach the TCRdb copy of this immuneACCESS table, which keeps in-frame sequences only. Checked studies attribute under half of the gap to unresolved V genes and leave the rest unexplained. Recorded for this sample are about 52,000 clones; 65% to 85% of them occurred a single time. The ten largest clones represent 26% of the sample. The sequenced material came from peripheral blood. Receptors were obtained from a woman over 75 with COVID-19, enrolled during active disease.

The chain couples TRBV7-3 to TRBJ2-5; 11 bases match TRBD2. Trimming at V came to 5 bases and at J to 12 bases, leaving 11 bases not matched to a gene. The CDR3 sequence is 14 residues long. The germline CDR1 and CDR2 sequences are SGHTA and FQGTGA. The CDR3 DNA follows: TGTGCCAGCAGCCCGACTAGCGGGAATCTACCCAAGTACTTC. This translates into CASSPTSGNLPKYF. The full variable domain, its missing parts supplied by reference TRBV7-3 and TRBJ2-5, is GAGVSQTPSNKVTEKGKYVELRCDPISGHTALYWYRQSLGQGPEFLIYFQGTGAADDSGLPNDRFFAVRPEGSVSTLKIQRTERGDSAVYLCASSPTSGNLPKYFGPGTRLLVL.

The chain carries TRBV20-1 and TRBJ2-7; 8 nucleotides line up with TRBD1. The CDR3 totals 14 residues. The V gene's germline CDR1 is DFQATT and CDR2 SNEGSKA (reference sequence). Trimming took 3 bases from V and 4 from J; bases not matched to a gene: 8. In DNA form, the CDR3 reads TGCAGTGCTAGTCAACGGACAGGGACATACGAGCAGTACTTC. Translation gives CSASQRTGTYEQYF.

The chain is built from TRBV6-5 and TRBJ1-1, with D unclear. Trimming removed 5 bases at V and 3 bases at J, with 13 bases between. The CDR3 has 14 amino acids. Germline-derived CDR1 and CDR2 are MNHEY and SVGAGI. CDR3: CASSLDGGDTEAFF. CDR3 nucleotide sequence: TGTGCCAGCAGTCTCGACGGAGGTGACACTGAAGCTTTCTTT.

A single count supports this clone. The chain is built from TRBV28 and TRBJ1-5; unclear D gene. The V end was cut by 6 bases, the J end by 6 bases, with 12 bases between. Germline V gene lookup returns CDR1 MDHEN and CDR2 SYDVKM. The CDR3 is 13 amino acids. The CDR3 here is CASRSVRSQPQHF. CDR3 bases: TGTGCCAGCAGATCGGTCCGGAGTCAGCCCCAGCATTTT.

The chain is built from TRBV4-1 and TRBJ1-4, with TRBD1 identical over 7 bases. Looked up from germline, CDR1 is MGHRA and CDR2 is YSYEKL. V lost 4 bases, J lost 3 bases, and 2 bases stayed unmatched. This CDR3 has 14 amino acids. CDR3: CASSPQGANEKLFF. As DNA, the CDR3 is TGCGCCAGCAGCCCCCAGGGGGCTAATGAAAAACTGTTTTTT.

This chain connects TRBV7-9 to TRBJ2-7; the D gene is possibly TRBD1 (6 bases). The CDR3 spans 13 residues. The germline V gene has CDR1 SEHNR and CDR2 FQNEAQ (reference sequence). V was shortened by 2 bases and J by 5 bases, with 10 bases between the two germline ends. The CDR3 protein is CASSLTGMDEQYF. The CDR3 DNA reads TGTGCCAGCAGCTTAACAGGGATGGACGAGCAGTACTTC.

A single count supports this clone. In DNA, the CDR3 is TGTGCCAGCAGTGATACCGGGCAGCCCCAGCATTTT. Amino acids: CASSDTGQPQHF. The rearrangement links TRBV2 to TRBJ1-5; no definite D call. The CDR3 has 12 residues. The germline gives CDR1 SNHLY, CDR2 FYNNEI. Trimming left V 3 bases short and J 7 bases short, with 7 bases between.

The chain uses TRBV7-9 and TRBJ2-7; D uncertain. Germline lookup yields CDR1 SEHNR and CDR2 FQNEAQ (reference sequence). Trimming pared 0 bases from V and 5 bases from J, leaving 11 bases between. The CDR3 runs 14 residues. DNA for the CDR3: TGTGCCAGCAGCTTAGCGCTAGGTAGTAACGAGCAGTACTTC. Its protein product is CASSLALGSNEQYF.